This T cell receptor beta chain was captured in a study of T cells after posttransplantation cyclophosphamide. Study-wide points: Tissue-infiltrating T cells from skin or gut overlapped little with blood T cells. Recipient CMV seropositivity and CMV reactivation strongly tracked TRB clonality. Later blood repertoires were often dominated by clones from the donor CD8+ memory compartment.

Notes on this clone: Its specificity is unknown.

There are 14 residues in the CDR3. V was cut by 4 bases and J by 4 bases, with 14 bases left in between. Looked up from germline, CDR1 is KGHSH and CDR2 is LQKENI. Treatment was busulfan-fludarabine conditioning, a marrow graft, and cyclophosphamide on days +3 and +4. Data came from immunoSEQ multiplex PCR; TCRdb stores just in-frame clones and leaves some out. The table includes about 7,100 clones, roughly 77% detected once. The source was PBMCs, collected almost 1,500 days after allogeneic stem cell transplant with posttransplant cyclophosphamide. This sequence was found in a young adult male patient who received an allogeneic stem cell transplant from a related donor, was CMV-positive, and had acute GVHD only. Some T cells may trace back to the graft donor. This rearrangement joins TRBV18 to TRBJ2-7, with D tentatively TRBD2 (6 bases). This CDR3 reads CASSQGRSQYEQYF. For the CDR3, the DNA is TGTGCCAGCTCACAAGGGAGGAGTCAATACGAGCAGTACTTC. The full variable domain, with the rest looked up from reference TRBV18 and TRBJ2-7, is NAGVMQNPRHLVRRRGQEARLRCSPMKGHSHVYWYRQLPEEGLKFMVYLQKENIIDESGMPKERFSAEFPKEGPSILRIQQVVRGDSAAYFCASSQGRSQYEQYFGPGTRLTVT.